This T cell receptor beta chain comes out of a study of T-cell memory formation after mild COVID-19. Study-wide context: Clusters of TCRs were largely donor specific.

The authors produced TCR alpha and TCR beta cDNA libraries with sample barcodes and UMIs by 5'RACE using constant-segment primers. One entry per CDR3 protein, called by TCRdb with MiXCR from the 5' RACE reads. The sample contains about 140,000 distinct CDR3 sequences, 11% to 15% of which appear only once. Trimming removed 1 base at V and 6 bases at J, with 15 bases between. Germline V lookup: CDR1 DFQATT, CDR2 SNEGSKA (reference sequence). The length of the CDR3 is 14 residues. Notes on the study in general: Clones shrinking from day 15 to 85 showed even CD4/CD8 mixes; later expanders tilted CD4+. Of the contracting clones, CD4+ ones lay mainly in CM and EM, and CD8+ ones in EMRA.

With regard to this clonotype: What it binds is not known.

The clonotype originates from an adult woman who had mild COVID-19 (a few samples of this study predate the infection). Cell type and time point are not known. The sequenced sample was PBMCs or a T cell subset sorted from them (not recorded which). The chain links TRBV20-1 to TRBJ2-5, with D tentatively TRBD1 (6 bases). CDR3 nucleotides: TGCAGTGCTAGAGCCACAGGGCTAGTTCAGACCCAGTACTTC. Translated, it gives CSARATGLVQTQYF.